This T cell receptor beta chain was profiled in a study of blood T cell repertoires in COVID-19. Study-wide context: There were acute and convalescent COVID-19 samples, and they came from the United States, Italy and Spain. Sample material is recorded as cDNA or gDNA derived from T cells, B-cell-depleted T cells, or PBMCs.

How the authors handled the data: Nucleated cell counts were estimated from reference gene primer amplification. Measured with immunoSEQ multiplex PCR; TCRdb has only the in-frame clones, and not every one. V and J calls and clone size follow that table, whereas D and trimming were derived from the DNA. The sample lists about 76,000 clones; approximately 90% were seen once. Trimming shortened V by 4 bases and J by 3 bases, and 12 bases separated the two germline ends. Per the germline V gene, CDR1 is LGHNA and CDR2 is YSLEER. This CDR3 region has 15 residues. The receptor's source is a human donor in a cohort sampled during active COVID-19. The chain has TRBV4-3 and TRBJ2-2; D remains ambiguous. Sequences were obtained from peripheral blood. The CDR3 reads CASSRDRVDTGELFF. DNA of the CDR3: TGCGCCAGCAGCCGCGATCGGGTAGACACCGGGGAGCTGTTTTTT.